Reported below is one TCR beta chain. Its antigen is undetermined. The data stem from a study of shared clonotypes between healthy human individuals. Study results and caveats: Naive subsets tended to show greater estimated richness than memory subsets. Unshared clonotypes carried lower generation probabilities than those common to all four donors.

In the original analysis: For the immunoSEQ data, sequences were junction-only without quality scores, so filtering differed. Here immunoSEQ multiplex PCR was the method, and the copy in TCRdb shows in-frame clones only, minus some. For V, J and clone size, that table is used; D and trimming come from the DNA. The table includes millions of clones, approximately 93% detected once. The CDR3 is 17 residues long. V dropped 3 bases and J dropped 6; count of bases not matched to a gene: 16. CDR1 SGHTA and CDR2 FQGNSA come from the germline V gene. The TCR originated in a man between 18 and 29 years old in good health. Some clones in this sample may be carry-over from other donors' samples. Sequences were obtained from naive CD4+ T cells from PBMCs. Stated subset: CD45RA+ positively selected. The rearrangement joins TRBV7-2 to TRBJ2-7, with 8 bases fitting TRBD2. The CDR3 reads CASSLGGGLSGRGEQYF. In nucleotides, the CDR3 is TGTGCCAGCAGCTTGGGTGGGGGCCTGAGCGGGAGAGGCGAGCAGTACTTC.